This T cell receptor (beta chain) was identified during a study of read filtering for tumor transcriptome and immune sequencing. Study-wide background: After DNase treatment, RNA was made into whole-transcriptome libraries. Overall study results and limits: About 81.9% of IR-seq clonotypes had one read, totaling around 4% of reads; RNA-seq: 74.6% and 44.6%.

From around 0.4 ug of RNA, a library with molecular barcoded alpha/delta and beta/gamma adaptors was made. One entry per CDR3 protein, called by TCRdb with MiXCR from the reads. The sample includes 35,000 to 40,000 distinct CDR3 sequences, about an eighth seen only once; the top ten take 25% to 35%. This CDR3 region has 12 residues. Germline V gene data show CDR1 as DFQATT and CDR2 as SNEGSKA (reference sequence). Regarding this clonotype: Its target is not known. One end of the junction fails to match germline, which may point to a read error.

This TCR came from a donor aged 40 or over with multiple myeloma. This chain links TRBV20-1 with TRBJ2-5; D not resolved. The sample was a population of CD138-negative cells sorted from bone marrow. The CDR3 DNA reads as TGCGGTGCGCCTTCCGAAATCGAGACCCAGTACTTC. It yields the protein CGAPSEIETQYF.